A single sample is the source of the 2 T cell receptor beta chains below, sequenced in a study of shared clonotypes between healthy human individuals. Sequencing was performed with immunoSEQ multiplex PCR; in TCRdb, only in-frame clones are kept and a portion is missing. The sample contains hundreds of thousands of clones, approximately 97% of which appear only once. Sequencing input: naive CD4+ T cells sorted from blood. Sample subset: CD45RA+ positively selected. Receptor source: a woman aged 25-40 years in good health.

V and J are TRBV25-1 and TRBJ2-5; maybe TRBD1 (5 bases). Gene TRBJ2-7 matches the end of the DNA better, so the J call may be wrong. Germline V gene data show CDR1 as MGHDK and CDR2 as SYGVNS. This CDR3 is 15 amino acids long. DNA of the CDR3: TGTGCCAGCAGTGAATTGGGCCAGGGTTCCTACGAGCAGTACTTC. Translated, it gives CASSELGQGSYEQYF.

J is TRBJ2-1 and V is TRBV28, with 7 bases that match TRBD2. The CDR3 length is 15 residues. From germline, CDR1 is MDHEN and CDR2 SYDVKM. Losses at the gene ends were 2 bases for V and 8 bases for J; bases not matched to a gene: 9. CDR3: CASSLAGRPVYEQFF. The CDR3 region has the DNA TGTGCCAGCAGTTTAGCCGGGAGGCCCGTCTATGAGCAGTTCTTC.